The subject of this entry is one T cell receptor beta chain. The sample belongs to a study of blood T cell repertoires in COVID-19. This table comes from immunoSEQ multiplex PCR, and its TCRdb copy is limited to in-frame clones, with some not included. The sample includes approximately 210,000 clones, around four fifths of them seen just once. Unmatched junction bases numbered 13, after V lost 2 bases and J lost 11 bases. The CDR3 loop spans 15 amino acids. Germline CDR1 is MNHEY and CDR2 is SVGAGI. Sequencing used peripheral blood. The sequence derives from a human donor in a cohort sampled during active COVID-19. The V call is TRBV6-5, the J call TRBJ1-1; the match to TRBD1 covers 8 bases. CDR3 region: CASSYEVGQAVEAFF. The DNA of the CDR3 is TGTGCCAGCAGTTACGAGGTGGGACAGGCAGTTGAGGCTTTCTTT.